Here is one T cell receptor (beta chain) with its context. The sample originates from a study of OX40 agonist ivuxolimab in advanced cancers. The table came from immunoSEQ multiplex PCR; TCRdb's copy has only in-frame clones and leaves some out. The top ten clones hold 15% to 18% of a sample with tens of thousands of clones, 94% of them seen once. CDR1 is MGHRA, CDR2 YSYEKL, per germline. The CDR3 runs to 13 residues. Trimming removed 1 base at V and 7 bases at J, with 7 bases between. The starting material was CD4+ or CD8+ T cells sorted from blood, obtained in a trial of the OX40 agonist ivuxolimab. The V and J genes are TRBV4-1 and TRBJ2-2; D is unclear. The TCR originated in an adult with an advanced solid tumor such as melanoma, head and neck, liver or kidney cancer. The DNA of the CDR3 is TGCGCCAGCAGCCAAGGGGGAAACGGGGAGCTGTTTTTT. Protein: CASSQGGNGELFF.